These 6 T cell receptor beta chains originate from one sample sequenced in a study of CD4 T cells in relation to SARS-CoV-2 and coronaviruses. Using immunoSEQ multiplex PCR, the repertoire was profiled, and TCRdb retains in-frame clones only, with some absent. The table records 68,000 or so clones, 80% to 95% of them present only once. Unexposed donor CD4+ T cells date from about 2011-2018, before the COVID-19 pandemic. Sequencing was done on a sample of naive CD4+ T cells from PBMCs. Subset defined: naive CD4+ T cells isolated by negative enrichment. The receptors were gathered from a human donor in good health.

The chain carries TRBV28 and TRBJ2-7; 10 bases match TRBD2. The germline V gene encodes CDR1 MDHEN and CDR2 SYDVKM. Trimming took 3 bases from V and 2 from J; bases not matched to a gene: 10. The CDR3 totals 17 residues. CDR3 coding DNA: TGTGCCAGCAGTTTCATAGCGGGAGGTGGTATCGCCTACGAGCAGTACTTC. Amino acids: CASSFIAGGGIAYEQYF.

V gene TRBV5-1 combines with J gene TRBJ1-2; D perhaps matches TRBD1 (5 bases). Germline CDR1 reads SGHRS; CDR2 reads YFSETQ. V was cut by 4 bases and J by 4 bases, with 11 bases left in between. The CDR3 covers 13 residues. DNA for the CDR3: TGCGCCAGCAGCGTGAGGGGAACCTATGGCTACACCTTC. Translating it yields CASSVRGTYGYTF.

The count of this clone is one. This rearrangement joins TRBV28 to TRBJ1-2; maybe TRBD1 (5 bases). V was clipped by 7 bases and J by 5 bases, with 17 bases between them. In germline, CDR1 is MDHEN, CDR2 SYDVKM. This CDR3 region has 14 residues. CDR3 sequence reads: CASTFGGPPYGYTF. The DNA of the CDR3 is TGTGCCAGCACCTTTGGGGGACCCCCATATGGCTACACCTTC.

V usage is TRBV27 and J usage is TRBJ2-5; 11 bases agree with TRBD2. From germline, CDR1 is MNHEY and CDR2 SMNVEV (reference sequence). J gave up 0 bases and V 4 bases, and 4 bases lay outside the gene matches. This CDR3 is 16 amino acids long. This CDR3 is CASSSIAGGYQETQYF. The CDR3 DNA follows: TGTGCCAGCAGTTCCATAGCGGGGGGGTACCAAGAGACCCAGTACTTC.

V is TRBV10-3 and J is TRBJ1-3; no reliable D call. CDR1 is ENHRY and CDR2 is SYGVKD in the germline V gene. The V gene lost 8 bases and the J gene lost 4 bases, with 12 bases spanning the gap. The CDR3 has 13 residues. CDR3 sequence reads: CAIGRGSGNTIYF. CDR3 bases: TGTGCCATCGGAAGAGGCAGCGGAAACACCATATATTTT.

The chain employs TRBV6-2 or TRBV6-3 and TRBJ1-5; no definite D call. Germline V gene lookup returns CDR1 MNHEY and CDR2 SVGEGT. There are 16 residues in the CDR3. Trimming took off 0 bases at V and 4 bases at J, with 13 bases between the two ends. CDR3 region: CASSYSKTMTNQPQHF. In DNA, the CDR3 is TGTGCCAGCAGTTACTCGAAAACAATGACGAATCAGCCCCAGCATTTT.